The clone carrying this T cell receptor beta chain was counted between two and nine times. No antigen is known for it. V gave up 5 bases and J gave up 2 bases, with 14 bases separating them. Germline V CDR1 and CDR2: SGHRS, YFSETQ. The CDR3 sequence is 14 residues long. This sample was taken from a study of cytomegalovirus exposure and HLA in healthy donors. Both 60 Vbeta primers and 13 Jbeta primers went into the PCR. TCRdb keeps only in-frame clones here, not all; method: immunoSEQ multiplex PCR. The sample contains some 160,000 clones, 75% to 90% of which appear only once. Study-wide points: Testing in vitro showed a few CMV-associated chains specific for CMV antigens.

The sample taken for sequencing was PBMCs. The V call is TRBV5-1, the J call TRBJ2-7, with D perhaps TRBD2 (7 bases). This TCR derives from a male donor in good health and CMV-seronegative. The CDR3 sequence is CASRKEGGTYEQYF. The CDR3 coding sequence is TGCGCCAGCAGGAAGGAGGGGGGGACCTACGAGCAGTACTTC.